Below are 24 T cell receptor beta chains sequenced from a single sample in a study of cytomegalovirus exposure and HLA in healthy donors. The PCR employed 60 Vbeta primers together with 13 Jbeta primers. TCRdb's copy holds only in-frame clones and misses some; the assay was immunoSEQ multiplex PCR. The top ten clones hold about 2.1% of a sample with about 150,000 clones, around 68% of them seen once. Sequencing input: PBMCs. These receptors were collected from a young man in good health and CMV-seronegative.

V usage is TRBV20-1 and J usage is TRBJ2-1; D may be TRBD2 (5 bases). V lost 3 bases to trimming and J lost 7 bases, with 7 bases between them. The CDR3 is 11 residues long. Germline V gene lookup returns CDR1 DFQATT and CDR2 SNEGSKA (reference sequence). The CDR3 DNA reads TGCAGTGCTAGTCGGGAAAATGAGCAGTTCTTC. Translation: CSASRENEQFF.

The DNA for the CDR3 is TGCAGCGTTGGTATCCGCGACAACCGCTCCTACAATGAGCAGTTCTTC. Its protein is CSVGIRDNRSYNEQFF. The genes are TRBV29-1 and TRBJ2-1; D is undetermined. The CDR3 has 16 residues. The germline V and J ends were trimmed by 4 bases and 0 bases, with 16 bases remaining between them. CDR1 SQVTM and CDR2 ANQGSEA come from the germline V gene.

V usage is TRBV7-8 and J usage is TRBJ2-7; 7 bases map to TRBD1. The V and J ends lost 5 bases and 7 bases, in that order; junction bases with no gene match: 11. CDR3 length equals 14 residues. Per germline, CDR1 SGHVS and CDR2 FQNEAQ. The DNA for the CDR3 is TGTGCCAGCAGCAACCGACAGGGTGGTGGGGAGCAGTACTTC. The encoded protein is CASSNRQGGGEQYF.

The chain recombines TRBV19 with TRBJ2-1; 8 bases align to TRBD2. From germline, CDR1 is LNHDA and CDR2 SQIVND (reference sequence). The CDR3 is 13 residues long. V shed 9 bases and J 9 bases; nucleotides not matched to a gene: 10. Here the CDR3 reads CASGAGVILEQFF. The CDR3 DNA follows: TGTGCCAGCGGAGCGGGGGTGATACTTGAGCAGTTCTTC.

In this sample, this clone turned up a few times. This sequence joins TRBV29-1 and TRBJ1-1, with D perhaps TRBD1 (6 bases). Germline V gene data show CDR1 as SQVTM and CDR2 as ANQGSEA. Trimming took 7 bases from V and 8 from J, leaving 8 bases between them. The CDR3 loop spans 9 amino acids. The CDR3 spells CSGGTEAFF. In nucleotides, the CDR3 is TGCAGCGGGGGGACAGAAGCTTTCTTT.

This rearrangement joins TRBV30 to TRBJ1-1; D not resolved. This CDR3 comprises 12 residues. Germline V lookup: CDR1 GTSNPN, CDR2 SVGIG (reference sequence). V was pared by 2 bases and J by 3 bases, with 7 bases between. The DNA of the CDR3 is TGTGCCTGGAGTACTCAGGACACTGAAGCTTTCTTT. Protein product: CAWSTQDTEAFF.

This clone was seen a single time. This chain links TRBV12-5 with TRBJ2-2, with TRBD2 matching over 8 bases. Germline V gene lookup returns CDR1 LGHNT and CDR2 FRNRAP. The V and J ends lost 5 bases and 6 bases, in that order; junction bases with no gene match: 8. The CDR3 spans 15 residues. The CDR3 is CASGLGGGLAGELFF. CDR3 bases: TGTGCTAGTGGTCTCGGCGGGGGGTTAGCCGGGGAGCTGTTTTTT.

This clone was observed a few times. The V call is TRBV5-1, the J call TRBJ2-1; tentatively, D is TRBD2 (6 bases). The V and J ends lost 1 base and 9 bases respectively, with 8 bases between them. The CDR3 runs 12 residues. Germline lookup yields CDR1 SGHRS and CDR2 YFSETQ. CDR3 DNA: TGCGCCAGCAGCTTGTCGGGGGTTGAGCAGTTCTTC. Protein: CASSLSGVEQFF.

The rearrangement uses TRBV19 and TRBJ2-3, with TRBD2 identical over 10 bases. The CDR3 contains 14 residues. Germline assignment: CDR1 LNHDA and CDR2 SQIVND (reference sequence). V was pared by 8 bases and J by 5 bases, with 7 bases of the junction left unmatched. The CDR3 DNA reads TGTGCCAGTGCTAAGCGGGGGGGCGAAGATACGCAGTATTTT. It is translated as CASAKRGGEDTQYF.

The J gene is TRBJ2-7, the V gene TRBV15, with D unclear. V dropped 3 bases and J dropped 6 bases, with 12 bases sitting between them. This CDR3 is 13 amino acids long. Germline loops: CDR1 LNHNV, CDR2 YYDKDF (reference sequence). The CDR3 nucleotides are TGTGCCACCAGCAGTGCCCGAACGGGCGAGCAGTACTTC. Protein: CATSSARTGEQYF.

V usage is TRBV19 and J usage is TRBJ2-7; 8 nucleotides align to TRBD2. CDR1 and CDR2 (germline): LNHDA, SQIVND (reference sequence). J gave up 2 bases and V 7 bases, and 4 bases lay outside the gene matches. The CDR3 consists of 13 residues. CDR3 loop: CASNPGLAYEQYF. CDR3 DNA sequence: TGTGCCAGTAATCCGGGACTAGCCTACGAGCAGTACTTC.

The CDR3 spells CSVAKPLDTEAFF. The CDR3 region has the DNA TGCAGCGTTGCCAAACCGTTAGACACTGAAGCTTTCTTT. The V call is TRBV29-1, the J call TRBJ1-1; no clear D. This CDR3 is 13 amino acids long. The V end was cut by 4 bases, the J end by 3 bases, with 12 bases between. Germline V gene lookup returns CDR1 SQVTM and CDR2 ANQGSEA. Using reference TRBV29-1 and TRBJ1-1 for the parts outside the CDR3, the full variable domain is SAVISQKPSRDICQRGTSLTIQCQVDSQVTMMFWYRQQPGQSLTLIATANQGSEATYESGFVIDKFPISRPNLTFSTLTVSNMSPEDSSIYLCSVAKPLDTEAFFGQGTRLTVV.

The CDR3 sequence: CASSLVAGGRSITEAFF. The CDR3 DNA reads TGTGCCAGCAGCTTAGTTGCAGGGGGCCGGAGTATCACTGAAGCTTTCTTT. V usage is TRBV7-9 and J usage is TRBJ1-1; 8 positions agree with TRBD1. There are 17 residues in the CDR3. Looked up from germline, CDR1 is SEHNR and CDR2 is FQNEAQ (reference sequence). The V segment lost 1 base and the J segment 4 bases; nucleotides outside the gene matches: 11.

This chain joins TRBV2 and TRBJ1-1, with a tentative D call TRBD1 (5 bases). This CDR3 comprises 13 residues. V lost 5 bases and J 0 bases, leaving 7 bases between the germline ends. Looked up from germline, CDR1 is SNHLY and CDR2 is FYNNEI. CDR3 bases: TGTGCCAGCAGTCCGACAGTGAACACTGAAGCTTTCTTT. This translates into CASSPTVNTEAFF.

The rearrangement uses TRBV7-2 and TRBJ2-4; 8 bases match TRBD1. Per germline, CDR1 SGHTA and CDR2 FQGNSA. J gave up 8 bases and V 5 bases, and 5 bases lay outside the gene matches. This CDR3 has 13 amino acids. In DNA, the CDR3 is TGTGCCAGCAGCCCGGACAGGGTAGACATTCAGTACTTC. This gives the protein CASSPDRVDIQYF.

This chain uses TRBV9 with TRBJ2-1, with D hard to call. CDR3 length: 14 residues. Germline CDR1 SGDLS, CDR2 YYNGEE. Trimming removed 0 bases from V and 5 bases from J, with 9 bases in between. The CDR3 coding sequence is TGTGCCAGCAGCGTAGCACACAGCAACAATGAGCAGTTCTTC. This sequence encodes CASSVAHSNNEQFF.

This clone has only a few counts. The CDR3 region has the DNA TGTGCCAGCAGTCACAGGGGGCGGACTGAAGCTTTCTTT. It yields the protein CASSHRGRTEAFF. The rearrangement uses TRBV6-5 and TRBJ1-1, with TRBD1 matching over 9 bases. CDR1 and CDR2 from the germline V gene are MNHEY and SVGAGI. The V gene end was trimmed by 5 bases and the J gene end by 5 bases; junction bases not matched to a gene: 3. This CDR3 contains 13 residues.

The rearrangement uses TRBV5-6 and TRBJ2-3, with TRBD2 matching over 9 bases. Trimming took 1 base from V and 12 from J; bases not matched to a gene: 9. This CDR3 has 14 residues. Germline V gives CDR1 SGHDT, CDR2 YYEEEE. The CDR3 spells CASSLTRLSGGQYF. CDR3 in DNA: TGTGCCAGCAGCTTGACCAGACTTAGCGGGGGACAGTATTTT.

J is TRBJ2-7 and V is TRBV2, with 8 bases aligning to TRBD2. Trimming at V came to 11 bases and at J to 2 bases, leaving 11 bases not matched to a gene. CDR3 length equals 14 residues. Germline V CDR1 and CDR2: SNHLY, FYNNEI. CDR3 in amino acids: CAVSGGDRTYEQYF. The DNA for the CDR3 is TGTGCCGTATCGGGGGGGGACCGAACCTACGAGCAGTACTTC.

The chain joins TRBV2 to TRBJ1-4; tentative D call: TRBD1 (5 bases). Germline-derived CDR1 and CDR2 are SNHLY and FYNNEI. The ends were cut back, 0 bases at V and 8 bases at J, with 19 bases in the middle. The CDR3 sequence is 17 residues long. In DNA, the CDR3 is TGTGCCAGCAGTGAAGCTCCCGGGGGAGCATCGATGGAAAAACTGTTTTTT. Encoded protein: CASSEAPGGASMEKLFF. Based on the CDR3 plus reference TRBV2 and TRBJ1-4, the full variable domain is EPEVTQTPSHQVTQMGQEVILRCVPISNHLYFYWYRQILGQKVEFLVSFYNNEISEKSEIFDDQFSVERPDGSNFTLKIRSTKLEDSAMYFCASSEAPGGASMEKLFFGSGTQLSVL.

The gene calls are TRBV18 and TRBJ1-5; D remains unclear. V lost 6 bases, J lost 8 bases, and 14 bases lay in between. The length of the CDR3 is 13 residues. Germline V gives CDR1 KGHSH, CDR2 LQKENI. The CDR3 DNA reads as TGTGCCAGCTCCCAACACCTGCAGGAGCCCCAGCATTTT. Protein sequence: CASSQHLQEPQHF.

V usage is TRBV4-3 and J usage is TRBJ2-7; 9 bases align to TRBD1. The trim removed 0 bases at V and 6 bases at J, leaving 9 bases unmatched. The CDR3 loop spans 16 amino acids. Per the germline V gene, CDR1 is LGHNA and CDR2 is YSLEER. CDR3 residues: CASSQDRDRVRREQYF. CDR3 bases: TGCGCCAGCAGCCAAGATAGGGACAGGGTTCGTCGCGAGCAGTACTTC.

This clone was counted between two and nine times. This chain joins TRBV13 and TRBJ2-1; 8 nucleotides match TRBD1. Germline CDR1 and CDR2: PRHDT and FYEKMQ (reference sequence). V shed 3 bases, J shed 5 bases, and the junction held 6 bases outside the gene matches. The CDR3 totals 15 residues. The CDR3 loop is CASSLTGTGHNEQFF. The CDR3 DNA is TGTGCCAGCAGCTTGACCGGGACAGGCCACAATGAGCAGTTCTTC.

CDR3 sequence reads: CASSVQVFSGNTIYF. CDR3 bases: TGTGCCAGCAGTGTACAGGTCTTCTCTGGAAACACCATATATTTT. The chain couples TRBV6-1 to TRBJ1-3; a weak D match, TRBD1 (5 bases). Germline loops: CDR1 MNHNS, CDR2 SASEGT. CDR3 length: 15 residues. V was pared by 4 bases and J by 0 bases, with 10 bases between.